This T cell receptor (beta chain) was recorded in a study of blood T cell repertoires in COVID-19. Study at large: In each case, the material was cDNA or gDNA derived from T cells, B-cell-depleted T cells, or PBMCs.

Original data processing: Estimation of nucleated cell counts relied on the amplification of reference gene primers. Here immunoSEQ multiplex PCR was the method, and the copy in TCRdb shows in-frame clones only, minus some. V and J calls and clone size are as listed in that table; D and trimming were resolved from the DNA. The table lists approximately 120,000 clones, 88% of them singletons. The CDR3 contains 15 residues. Germline V lookup: CDR1 MDHEN, CDR2 SYDVKM. V lost 5 bases to trimming and J lost 0 bases; unmatched junction nucleotides: 7. Sample: peripheral blood. This TCR derives from a human donor in a cohort sampled during active COVID-19. The chain employs TRBV28 and TRBJ2-7; 7 bases line up with TRBD1. The CDR3 nucleotides are TGTGCCAGCAGTCCCGCGACAGGGAACTCCTACGAGCAGTACTTC. It yields the protein CASSPATGNSYEQYF.